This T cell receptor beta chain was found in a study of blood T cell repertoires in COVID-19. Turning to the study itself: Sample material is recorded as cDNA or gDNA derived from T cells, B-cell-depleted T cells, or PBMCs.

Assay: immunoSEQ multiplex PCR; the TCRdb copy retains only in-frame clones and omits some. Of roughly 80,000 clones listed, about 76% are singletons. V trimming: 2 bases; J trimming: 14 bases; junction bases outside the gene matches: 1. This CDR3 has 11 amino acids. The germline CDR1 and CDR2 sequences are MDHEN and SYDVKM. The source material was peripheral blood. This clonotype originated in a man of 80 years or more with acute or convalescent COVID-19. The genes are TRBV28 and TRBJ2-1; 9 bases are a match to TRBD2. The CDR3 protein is CASSLSGRKFF. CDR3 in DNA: TGTGCCAGCAGTTTAAGCGGGAGGAAGTTCTTC.